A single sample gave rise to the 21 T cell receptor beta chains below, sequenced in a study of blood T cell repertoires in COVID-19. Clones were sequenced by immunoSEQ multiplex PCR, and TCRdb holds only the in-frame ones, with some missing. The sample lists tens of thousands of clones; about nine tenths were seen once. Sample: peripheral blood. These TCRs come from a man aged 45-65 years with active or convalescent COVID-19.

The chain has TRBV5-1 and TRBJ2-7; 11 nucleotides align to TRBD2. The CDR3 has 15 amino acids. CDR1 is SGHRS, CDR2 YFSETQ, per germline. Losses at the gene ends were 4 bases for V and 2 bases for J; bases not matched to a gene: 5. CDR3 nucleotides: TGCGCCAGCAGCCGTAGCGGGAGGGGCGCCTACGAGCAGTACTTC. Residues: CASSRSGRGAYEQYF. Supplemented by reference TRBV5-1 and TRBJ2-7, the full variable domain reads KAGVTQTPRYLIKTRGQQVTLSCSPISGHRSVSWYQQTPGQGLQFLFEYFSETQRNKGNFPGRFSGRQFSNSRSEMNVSTLELGDSALYLCASSRSGRGAYEQYFGPGTRLTVT.

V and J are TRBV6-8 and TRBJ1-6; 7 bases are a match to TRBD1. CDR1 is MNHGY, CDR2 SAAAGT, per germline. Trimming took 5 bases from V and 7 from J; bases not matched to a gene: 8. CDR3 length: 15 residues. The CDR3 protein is CASSPLDRINSPLHF. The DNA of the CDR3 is TGTGCCAGCAGTCCCCTGGACAGGATCAATTCACCCCTCCACTTT.

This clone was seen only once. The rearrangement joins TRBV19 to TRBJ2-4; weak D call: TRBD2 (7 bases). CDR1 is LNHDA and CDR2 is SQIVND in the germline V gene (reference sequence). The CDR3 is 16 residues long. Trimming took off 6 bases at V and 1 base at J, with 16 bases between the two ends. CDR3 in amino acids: CASRPAGEGAKNIQYF. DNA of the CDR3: TGTGCCAGTAGACCCGCAGGGGAGGGTGCCAAAAACATTCAGTACTTC.

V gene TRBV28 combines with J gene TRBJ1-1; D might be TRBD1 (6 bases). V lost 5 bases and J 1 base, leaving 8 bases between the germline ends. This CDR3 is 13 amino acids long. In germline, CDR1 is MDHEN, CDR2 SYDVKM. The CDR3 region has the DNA TGTGCCAGCAGTCTACAGGGGAACACTGAAGCTTTCTTT. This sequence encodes CASSLQGNTEAFF.

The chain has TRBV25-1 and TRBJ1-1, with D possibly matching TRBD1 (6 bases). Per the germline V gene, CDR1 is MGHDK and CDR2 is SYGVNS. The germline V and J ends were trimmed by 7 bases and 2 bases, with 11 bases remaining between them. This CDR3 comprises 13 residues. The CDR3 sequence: CASKDRLNTEAFF. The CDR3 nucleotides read TGTGCCAGCAAGGACAGACTAAACACTGAAGCTTTCTTT.

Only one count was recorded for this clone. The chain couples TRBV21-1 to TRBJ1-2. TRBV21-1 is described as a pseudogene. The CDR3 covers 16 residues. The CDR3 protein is CASSKVSTDDSYGYTF. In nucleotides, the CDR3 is TGTGCCAGCAGCAAAGTTAGCACGGATGATTCTTATGGCTACACCTTC.

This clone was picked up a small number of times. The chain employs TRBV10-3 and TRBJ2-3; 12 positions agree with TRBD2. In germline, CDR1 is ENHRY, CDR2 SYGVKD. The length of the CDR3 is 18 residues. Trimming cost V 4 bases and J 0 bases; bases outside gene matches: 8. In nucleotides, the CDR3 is TGTGCCATCAGTGTCGGACTAGCGGGGAAGACTAGCACAGATACGCAGTATTTT. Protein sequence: CAISVGLAGKTSTDTQYF.

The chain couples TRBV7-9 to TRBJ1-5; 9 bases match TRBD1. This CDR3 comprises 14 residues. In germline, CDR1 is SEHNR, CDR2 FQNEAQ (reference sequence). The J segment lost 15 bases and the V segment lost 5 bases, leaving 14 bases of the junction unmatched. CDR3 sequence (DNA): TGTGCCAGCAGCGCAAAGGGACAGGGCAGTCCTCCGCATTTT. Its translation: CASSAKGQGSPPHF.

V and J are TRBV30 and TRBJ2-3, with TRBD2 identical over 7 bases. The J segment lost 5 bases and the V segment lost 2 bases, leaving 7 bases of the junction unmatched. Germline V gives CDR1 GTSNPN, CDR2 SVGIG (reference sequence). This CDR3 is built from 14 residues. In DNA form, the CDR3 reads TGTGCCTGGAGTCGCGGGGGAGGGATAGATACGCAGTATTTT. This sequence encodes CAWSRGGGIDTQYF.

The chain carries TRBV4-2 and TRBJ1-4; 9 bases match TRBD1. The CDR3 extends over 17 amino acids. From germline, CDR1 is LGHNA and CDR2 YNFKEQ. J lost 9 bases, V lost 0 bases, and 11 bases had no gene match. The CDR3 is CASSQDPGQGIAKKLFF. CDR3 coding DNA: TGTGCCAGCAGCCAAGATCCGGGACAGGGTATAGCAAAAAAACTGTTTTTT.

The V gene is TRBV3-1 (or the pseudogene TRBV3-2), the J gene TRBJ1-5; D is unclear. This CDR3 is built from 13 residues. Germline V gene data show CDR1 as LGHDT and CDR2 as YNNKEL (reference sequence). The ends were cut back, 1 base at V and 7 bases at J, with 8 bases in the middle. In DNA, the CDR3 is TGTGCCAGCAGCCAAGGTCGCGGACAGCCCCAGCATTTT. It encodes CASSQGRGQPQHF.

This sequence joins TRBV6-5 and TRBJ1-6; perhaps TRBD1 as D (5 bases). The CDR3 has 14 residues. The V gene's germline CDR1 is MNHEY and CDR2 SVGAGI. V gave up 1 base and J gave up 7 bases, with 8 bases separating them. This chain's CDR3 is CASSYFDRNSPLHF. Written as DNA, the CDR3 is TGTGCCAGCAGTTACTTCGACAGAAATTCACCCCTCCACTTT.

The CDR3 loop is CASSPPRGHEQYF. CDR3 coding DNA: TGTGCCAGCAGTCCACCCCGCGGCCACGAGCAGTACTTC. V gene TRBV28 combines with J gene TRBJ2-7; no reliable D call. The CDR3 consists of 13 residues. Germline CDR1 reads MDHEN; CDR2 reads SYDVKM. V was cut by 5 bases and J by 5 bases, with 13 bases left in between.

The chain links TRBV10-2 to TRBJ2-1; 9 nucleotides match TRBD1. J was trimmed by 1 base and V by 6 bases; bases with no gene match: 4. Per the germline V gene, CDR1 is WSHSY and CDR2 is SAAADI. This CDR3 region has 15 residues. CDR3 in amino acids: CASRTGTGSYNEQFF. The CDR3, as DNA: TGCGCCAGCAGAACCGGGACAGGGTCCTACAATGAGCAGTTCTTC.

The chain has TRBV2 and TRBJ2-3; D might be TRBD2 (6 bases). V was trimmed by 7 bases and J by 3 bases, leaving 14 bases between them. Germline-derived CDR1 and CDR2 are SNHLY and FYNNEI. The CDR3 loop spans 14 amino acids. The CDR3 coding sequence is TGTGCCAGCACGGGAAGCGGGTCAACAGATACGCAGTATTTT. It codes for CASTGSGSTDTQYF.

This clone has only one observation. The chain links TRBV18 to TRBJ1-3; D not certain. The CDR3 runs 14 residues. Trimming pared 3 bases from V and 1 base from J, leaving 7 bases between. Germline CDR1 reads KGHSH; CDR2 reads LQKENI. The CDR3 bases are TGTGCCAGCTCACCTTCTGTTTCTGGAAACACCATATATTTT. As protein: CASSPSVSGNTIYF.

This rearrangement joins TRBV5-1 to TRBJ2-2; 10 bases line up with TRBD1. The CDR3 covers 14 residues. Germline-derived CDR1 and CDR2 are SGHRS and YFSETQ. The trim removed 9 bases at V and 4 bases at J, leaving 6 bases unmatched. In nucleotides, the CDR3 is TGCGCCACTACGACAGGGGGCTTCACCGGGGAGCTGTTTTTT. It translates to CATTTGGFTGELFF.

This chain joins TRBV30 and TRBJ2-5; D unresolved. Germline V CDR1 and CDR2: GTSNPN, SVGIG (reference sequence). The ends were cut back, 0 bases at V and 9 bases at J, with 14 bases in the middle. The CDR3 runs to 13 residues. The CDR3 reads CAWSVQNSAAQYF. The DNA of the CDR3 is TGTGCCTGGAGTGTACAAAACTCGGCGGCCCAGTACTTC.

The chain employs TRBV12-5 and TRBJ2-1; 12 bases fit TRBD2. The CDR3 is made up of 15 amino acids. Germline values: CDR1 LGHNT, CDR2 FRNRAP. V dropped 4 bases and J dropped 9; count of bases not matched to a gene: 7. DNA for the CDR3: TGTGCTAGTGGTTCCGGACTAGCGGGGCGGGCTGAGCAGTTCTTC. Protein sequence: CASGSGLAGRAEQFF.

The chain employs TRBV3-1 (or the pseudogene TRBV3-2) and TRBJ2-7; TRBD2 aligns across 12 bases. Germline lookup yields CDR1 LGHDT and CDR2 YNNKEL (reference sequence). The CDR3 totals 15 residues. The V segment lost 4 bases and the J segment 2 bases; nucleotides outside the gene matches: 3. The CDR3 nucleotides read TGTGCCAGCAGCCTCTCTAGCGGGAGGGCCTACGAGCAGTACTTC. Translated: CASSLSSGRAYEQYF.

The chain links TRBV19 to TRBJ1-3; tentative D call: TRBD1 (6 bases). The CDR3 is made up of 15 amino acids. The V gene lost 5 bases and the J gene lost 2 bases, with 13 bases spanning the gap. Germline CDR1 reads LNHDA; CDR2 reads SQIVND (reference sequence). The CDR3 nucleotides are TGTGCCAGTAGTCCACAGGGTGCCGCTGGAAACACCATATATTTT. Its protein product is CASSPQGAAGNTIYF.